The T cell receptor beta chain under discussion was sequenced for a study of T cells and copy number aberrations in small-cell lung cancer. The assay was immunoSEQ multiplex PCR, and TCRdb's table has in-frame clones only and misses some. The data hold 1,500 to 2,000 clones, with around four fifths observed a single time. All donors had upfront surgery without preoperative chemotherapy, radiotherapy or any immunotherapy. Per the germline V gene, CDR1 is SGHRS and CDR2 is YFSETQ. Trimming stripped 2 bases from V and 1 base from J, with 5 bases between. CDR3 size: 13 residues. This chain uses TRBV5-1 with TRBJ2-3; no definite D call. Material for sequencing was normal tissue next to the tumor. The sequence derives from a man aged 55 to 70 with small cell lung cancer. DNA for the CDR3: TGCGCCAGCAGCTTTCCCCGCACAGATACGCAGTATTTT. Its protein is CASSFPRTDTQYF.